The present entry profiles one T cell receptor beta chain with its context. The CDR3 consists of 17 residues. Germline CDR1 is LNHNV and CDR2 is YYDKDF (reference sequence). The ends lost 1 base at V and 0 bases at J; junction bases unmatched: 6. Using immunoSEQ multiplex PCR, the repertoire was profiled, and TCRdb retains in-frame clones only, with some absent. This sample has approximately 180,000 clones, with 85% to 95% found just once. This entry comes from a study of control samples from healthy donors and cancer patients. This chain joins TRBV15 and TRBJ1-3; the match to TRBD1 covers 7 bases. This TCR was sampled from a young woman in good health. What was sequenced was blood. CDR3 DNA sequence: TGTGCCACCAGCAGAGTAAAGGGGGCAGCCTCTGGAAACACCATATATTTT. This codes for CATSRVKGAASGNTIYF.